Shown below are 31 T cell receptor beta chains from a single sample sequenced in a study of human versus mouse CDR3 diversity and MHC coevolution. Sequencing used immunoSEQ multiplex PCR; TCRdb keeps in-frame clones, though not all of them. The profile shows 60,000 to 95,000 clones, 85% to 95% of them singletons. Sequencing was done on a sample of naive CD4+ T cells from blood. Documented subset: CD45RO-negative CD62L-positive naive CD4 T cells. The receptors stem from a person between 30 and 69 years old in good health.

The genes are TRBV30 and TRBJ1-1, with 9 bases fitting TRBD1. V lost 1 base, J lost 11 bases, and 8 bases stayed unmatched. Germline CDR1 GTSNPN, CDR2 SVGIG (reference sequence). This CDR3 region has 13 residues. The CDR3 loop reads CAWSEGQGVYAFF. CDR3 nucleotides: TGTGCCTGGAGTGAGGGACAGGGAGTGTATGCTTTCTTT.

The chain joins TRBV11-3 to TRBJ1-2; maybe TRBD1 (6 bases). Trimming left V 6 bases short and J 2 bases short, with 22 bases between. The CDR3 is 17 amino acids. The germline CDR1 and CDR2 sequences are SGHNT and YENEEA. The CDR3 protein is CASRATRMTGDNYGYTF. Here the CDR3 DNA reads TGTGCCAGCAGAGCTACACGGATGACAGGCGACAACTATGGCTACACCTTC.

The CDR3 sequence: CASSDQGASTDTQYF. The CDR3 DNA reads TGTGCCAGCAGTGATCAGGGGGCTAGCACAGATACGCAGTATTTT. The V gene is TRBV2, the J gene TRBJ2-3, with 8 bases aligning to TRBD1. There are 15 residues in the CDR3. Germline V gene sequence: CDR1 SNHLY, CDR2 FYNNEI. The V segment lost 3 bases and the J segment 0 bases; nucleotides outside the gene matches: 2.

This chain connects TRBV14 to TRBJ2-7, with a weak D call TRBD1 (5 bases). Germline CDR1 SGHDN, CDR2 FVKESK. V lost 0 bases and J 6 bases, leaving 15 bases between the germline ends. The CDR3 contains 15 residues. CDR3 DNA sequence: TGTGCCAGCAGCCAAGAAGGAAGTGGGGCACTCGAGCAGTACTTC. Residues: CASSQEGSGALEQYF.

V gene TRBV11-2 combines with J gene TRBJ2-5, with no clear D. The length of the CDR3 is 14 residues. The V and J ends lost 1 base and 7 bases respectively, with 13 bases between them. In germline, CDR1 is SGHAT, CDR2 FQNNGV. DNA for the CDR3: TGTGCCAGCAGCTTAGTTGCCCTAGAAGTGACCCAGTACTTC. As protein: CASSLVALEVTQYF.

The chain uses TRBV29-1 and TRBJ2-5; D gene ambiguous. The CDR3 extends over 12 amino acids. Trimming took 1 base from V and 5 from J, leaving 8 bases between them. Germline V lookup: CDR1 SQVTM, CDR2 ANQGSEA. CDR3 in DNA: TGCAGCGTTGAAGTTACCGCGGAGACCCAGTACTTC. It is translated as CSVEVTAETQYF.

The V call is TRBV10-1, the J call TRBJ1-2, with TRBD1 identical over 8 bases. The CDR3 is 13 residues long. Losses at the gene ends were 6 bases for V and 9 bases for J; bases not matched to a gene: 9. The germline CDR1 and CDR2 sequences are WNHNN and SYGVQD (reference sequence). The CDR3 nucleotides are TGCGCCAGCAGCCCTGGACAGGGAATTAGCTACACCTTC. Translating gives CASSPGQGISYTF.

This sequence joins TRBV29-1 and TRBJ1-5; unclear D gene. The V and J ends lost 5 bases and 5 bases respectively, with 13 bases between them. The CDR3 is made up of 13 amino acids. Germline CDR1 is SQVTM and CDR2 is ANQGSEA. The CDR3: CSVLGGPDQPQHF. The CDR3 coding sequence is TGCAGCGTTTTGGGAGGACCGGATCAGCCCCAGCATTTT.

The chain is built from TRBV6-1 and TRBJ2-7; D is uncertain. There are 11 residues in the CDR3. The V end was cut by 5 bases, the J end by 6 bases, with 8 bases between. CDR1 and CDR2 from the germline V gene are MNHNS and SASEGT. The DNA of the CDR3 is TGTGCCAGCAGTTCCCCAGGCGAGCAGTACTTC. Amino acid sequence: CASSSPGEQYF.

This sequence joins TRBV5-1 and TRBJ2-5; 9 bases map to TRBD2. The trim removed 4 bases at V and 2 bases at J, leaving 9 bases unmatched. The CDR3 covers 16 residues. The germline CDR1 and CDR2 sequences are SGHRS and YFSETQ. The CDR3: CASSRGSSGVQETQYF. The CDR3 nucleotides read TGCGCCAGCAGCCGCGGTTCTAGCGGGGTTCAAGAGACCCAGTACTTC.

V usage is TRBV19 and J usage is TRBJ1-5; D might be TRBD1 (5 bases). Germline assignment: CDR1 LNHDA and CDR2 SQIVND (reference sequence). The CDR3 is made up of 15 amino acids. The germline V and J ends were trimmed by 6 bases and 5 bases, with 17 bases remaining between them. CDR3 coding DNA: TGTGCCAGTAGGGACCTTCAGGGAGGTCATCAGCCCCAGCATTTT. This gives the protein CASRDLQGGHQPQHF.

This chain uses TRBV27 with TRBJ2-1; TRBD2 agrees at 13 bases. The CDR3 has 17 residues. Germline CDR1 is MNHEY and CDR2 is SMNVEV (reference sequence). V lost 3 bases and J lost 10; bases outside the gene matches: 12. CDR3 coding DNA: TGTGCCAGCAGTTTCGTGGCCGGGACTAGCGGGACAAGGGAGCAGTTCTTC. Protein: CASSFVAGTSGTREQFF.

This rearrangement joins TRBV19 to TRBJ2-5, with 11 bases that match TRBD1. The junction had 14 bases not matched to a gene; V was cut back by 10 bases and J by 4 bases. The length of the CDR3 is 16 residues. Germline assignment: CDR1 LNHDA and CDR2 SQIVND (reference sequence). CDR3 DNA sequence: TGTGCCACCTCAAGGGGGTGGGACAGGGGGGGAGAGACCCAGTACTTC. This sequence encodes CATSRGWDRGGETQYF.

This clone was recorded only once. The same CDR3 also results from other DNA sequences found in this sample. This chain connects TRBV5-1 to TRBJ2-5; no reliable D call. V was clipped by 0 bases and J by 2 bases, with 8 bases between them. The germline V gene has CDR1 SGHRS and CDR2 YFSETQ. The CDR3 covers 14 residues. CDR3 region: CASSLGQAQETQYF. CDR3 nucleotide sequence: TGCGCCAGCAGCTTGGGACAAGCTCAAGAGACCCAGTACTTC.

V gene TRBV30 combines with J gene TRBJ1-5; possible D gene TRBD1, 6 bases. This CDR3 spans 21 amino acids. The V gene lost 1 base and the J gene lost 2 bases, with 30 bases spanning the gap. In germline, CDR1 is GTSNPN, CDR2 SVGIG (reference sequence). In DNA form, the CDR3 reads TGTGCCTGGAGTGGTCCTCACCGCGGGGGCTCGACTGAGAGGGGCAATCAGCCCCAGCATTTT. Protein product: CAWSGPHRGGSTERGNQPQHF.

The chain combines TRBV12-2 with TRBJ2-7; TRBD1 is the table's D call, not checked against the DNA. TRBV12-2 is a documented pseudogene. The CDR3 runs 19 residues. CDR3 protein: CASRTRLRPNRGLSYEQYF. In DNA form, the CDR3 reads TGTGCAAGTCGCACACGACTGAGGCCTAATAGGGGTCTCTCCTACGAGCAGTACTTC.

In this sample, this clone turned up once. The chain has TRBV2 and TRBJ2-5, with 11 bases identical to TRBD2. The germline V gene encodes CDR1 SNHLY and CDR2 FYNNEI. V shed 6 bases, J shed 2 bases, and the junction held 5 bases outside the gene matches. CDR3 length equals 15 residues. CDR3 region: CASRRLAGPQETQYF. DNA of the CDR3: TGTGCCAGCAGGAGACTAGCGGGGCCGCAAGAGACCCAGTACTTC.

The rearrangement links TRBV27 to TRBJ2-5; tentative D call: TRBD2 (5 bases). Germline-derived CDR1 and CDR2 are MNHEY and SMNVEV (reference sequence). This CDR3 has 14 amino acids. Trimming took off 3 bases at V and 5 bases at J, with 13 bases between the two ends. DNA of the CDR3: TGTGCCAGCAGTTTCCGCGCACGAGGGGAGACCCAGTACTTC. Translation: CASSFRARGETQYF.

This chain joins TRBV27 and TRBJ2-2, with D possibly matching TRBD1 (5 bases). In germline, CDR1 is MNHEY, CDR2 SMNVEV (reference sequence). V lost 1 base to trimming and J lost 4 bases, with 10 bases between them. This CDR3 is 15 amino acids long. CDR3 coding DNA: TGTGCCAGCAGTTTATTTGCAGGGCGCACCGGGGAGCTGTTTTTT. Protein product: CASSLFAGRTGELFF.

The J gene is TRBJ1-1, the V gene TRBV20-1, with unresolved D. The CDR3 is 11 amino acids. Germline CDR1 and CDR2: DFQATT and SNEGSKA (reference sequence). The V gene lost 6 bases and the J gene lost 4 bases, with 9 bases spanning the gap. Here the CDR3 reads CSAPPGTEAFF. The CDR3 DNA is TGCAGTGCCCCCCCAGGCACTGAAGCTTTCTTT.

V and J are TRBV9 and TRBJ1-3; no clear D. The tail of the sequence fits TRBJ2-2 better, so the J call may be wrong. CDR1 and CDR2 (germline): SGDLS, YYNGEE. This CDR3 is built from 15 residues. This chain's CDR3 is CASSLSPANTGELFF. CDR3 bases: TGTGCCAGCAGCCTCTCTCCCGCGAACACCGGGGAGCTGTTTTTT.

The rearrangement uses TRBV18 and TRBJ1-5; D perhaps matches TRBD1 (6 bases). The V and J ends lost 2 bases and 2 bases respectively, with 13 bases between them. The CDR3 has 16 residues. CDR1 is KGHSH and CDR2 is LQKENI in the germline V gene. The CDR3 sequence is CASSPGQGQGNQPQHF. CDR3 nucleotide sequence: TGTGCCAGCTCACCAGGGCAGGGGCAGGGCAATCAGCCCCAGCATTTT.

The chain carries TRBV6-5 and TRBJ1-2; 9 nucleotides align to TRBD1. The CDR3 has 13 amino acids. With 4 bases clipped from V and 7 bases from J, the junction kept 4 bases outside the gene matches. Germline loops: CDR1 MNHEY, CDR2 SVGAGI. The DNA of the CDR3 is TGTGCCAGCAGTTGGGACAGGGCGGTTGGCTACACCTTC. Its protein product is CASSWDRAVGYTF.

The V and J genes are TRBV4-3 and TRBJ2-1, with D maybe TRBD1 (6 bases). Germline V gives CDR1 LGHNA, CDR2 YSLEER. This CDR3 contains 16 residues. The V end lost 3 bases, the J end lost 5 bases, and 17 bases lay between the germline ends. CDR3 in amino acids: CASSQVQGRRDNEQFF. The CDR3 region has the DNA TGCGCCAGCAGCCAGGTCCAGGGGAGACGGGACAATGAGCAGTTCTTC.

The chain combines TRBV5-1 with TRBJ2-7; unclear D gene. V was cut by 5 bases and J by 3 bases, with 18 bases left in between. CDR1 is SGHRS and CDR2 is YFSETQ in the germline V gene. The CDR3 spans 15 residues. Written as DNA, the CDR3 is TGCGCCAGCAGTCGTTCTTCTGACAAGCACTACGAGCAGTACTTC. Translation gives CASSRSSDKHYEQYF. The full variable domain, completed using reference TRBV5-1 and TRBJ2-7, is KAGVTQTPRYLIKTRGQQVTLSCSPISGHRSVSWYQQTPGQGLQFLFEYFSETQRNKGNFPGRFSGRQFSNSRSEMNVSTLELGDSALYLCASSRSSDKHYEQYFGPGTRLTVT.

J is TRBJ1-2 and V is TRBV4-1; D perhaps matches TRBD1 (5 bases). V was pared by 1 base and J by 8 bases, with 8 bases between. The CDR3 covers 12 residues. Germline V lookup: CDR1 MGHRA, CDR2 YSYEKL. The CDR3 here is CASSQAGRGYTF. The CDR3 DNA reads as TGCGCCAGCAGCCAAGCAGGGAGGGGCTACACCTTC.

This clone appeared once. This sequence joins TRBV9 and TRBJ2-7; 7 bases map to TRBD1. CDR3 size: 15 residues. Trimming at V came to 0 bases and at J to 7 bases, leaving 10 bases not matched to a gene. Per the germline V gene, CDR1 is SGDLS and CDR2 is YYNGEE. The CDR3: CASSVGGTAPGEQYF. DNA of the CDR3: TGTGCCAGCAGCGTAGGAGGGACAGCCCCTGGAGAGCAGTACTTC.

This chain joins TRBV30 and TRBJ2-6; D gene ambiguous. CDR3 length equals 15 residues. Per germline, CDR1 GTSNPN and CDR2 SVGIG (reference sequence). V lost 0 bases and J lost 0, with 6 bases in between. CDR3 protein: CAWSVQLSGANVLTF. CDR3 in DNA: TGTGCCTGGAGTGTACAGCTCTCTGGGGCCAACGTCCTGACTTTC.

This chain connects TRBV7-3 to TRBJ1-2; TRBD1 agrees at 11 bases. After removal of 5 bases from V and 8 bases from J, the junction contained 13 bases not matched to a gene. Per germline, CDR1 SGHTA and CDR2 FQGTGA. This CDR3 has 16 amino acids. CDR3 loop: CASSPRHGQGADGYTF. CDR3 bases: TGTGCCAGCAGCCCCCGCCATGGACAGGGGGCTGACGGCTACACCTTC.

The V call is TRBV27, the J call TRBJ1-6; 7 bases are shared with TRBD1. V gave up 3 bases and J gave up 3 bases; unmatched junction bases: 2. Germline V lookup: CDR1 MNHEY, CDR2 SMNVEV (reference sequence). The CDR3 length is 15 residues. CDR3 coding DNA: TGTGCCAGCAGTTTCAGGGGGAACTATAATTCACCCCTCCACTTT. Its protein product is CASSFRGNYNSPLHF.

V usage is TRBV6-6 and J usage is TRBJ1-4, with 8 positions matching TRBD1. CDR1 and CDR2 (germline): MNHNY, SVGAGI (reference sequence). This CDR3 is 15 amino acids long. The J segment lost 7 bases and the V segment lost 2 bases, leaving 6 bases of the junction unmatched. The DNA for the CDR3 is TGTGCCAGCAGTTACGCCGGACAGGGAGGTGAAAAACTGTTTTTT. This encodes CASSYAGQGGEKLFF.